The next 10 T cell receptor beta chains were all read from a single sample in a study of cytomegalovirus exposure and HLA in healthy donors. PCR involved 60 Vbeta and 13 Jbeta primers. The protocol was immunoSEQ multiplex PCR, while the TCRdb copy is restricted to in-frame clones and leaves out a portion. The top ten hold approximately 7.7% of the sample, which has 150,000 to 160,000 clones, roughly three quarters seen once. The sequencing sample was made of PBMCs. These receptors originate from a man aged 25 to 40 in good health and CMV-seropositive.

This rearrangement joins TRBV2 to TRBJ2-4; the D gene is possibly TRBD2 (5 bases). Deletions cut 8 bases from V and 0 bases from J, with 14 bases between. The CDR3 covers 15 residues. Germline assignment: CDR1 SNHLY and CDR2 FYNNEI. CDR3 coding DNA: TGTGCCAGCGAGGACCCACGGGAAGCCAAAAACATTCAGTACTTC. This codes for CASEDPREAKNIQYF. The full variable domain, completed using reference TRBV2 and TRBJ2-4, is EPEVTQTPSHQVTQMGQEVILRCVPISNHLYFYWYRQILGQKVEFLVSFYNNEISEKSEIFDDQFSVERPDGSNFTLKIRSTKLEDSAMYFCASEDPREAKNIQYFGAGTRLSVL.

The CDR3 is CASSPRQGRDTEAFF. In DNA form, the CDR3 reads TGTGCCAGCTCCCCTCGGCAGGGAAGGGACACTGAAGCTTTCTTT. The chain is built from TRBV18 and TRBJ1-1, with D possibly being TRBD1 (5 bases). Germline CDR1 reads KGHSH; CDR2 reads LQKENI. This CDR3 is built from 15 residues. Trimming stripped 6 bases from V and 3 bases from J, with 17 bases between.

This chain joins TRBV10-2 and TRBJ2-1; D gene ambiguous. CDR3 length: 10 amino acids. V gave up 4 bases and J gave up 7 bases, with 2 bases separating them. The germline CDR1 and CDR2 sequences are WSHSY and SAAADI. CDR3 bases: TGCGCCAGCAGTGCTAATGAGCAGTTCTTC. It encodes CASSANEQFF.

This sequence joins TRBV5-6 and TRBJ1-5, with 9 bases that match TRBD1. Germline V gene data show CDR1 as SGHDT and CDR2 as YYEEEE. This CDR3 is built from 13 residues. V lost 4 bases to trimming and J lost 6 bases; unmatched junction nucleotides: 2. The CDR3 reads CASSLQGAQPQHF. CDR3 nucleotides: TGTGCCAGCAGCCTACAGGGGGCTCAGCCCCAGCATTTT.

This clone was observed once. This sequence joins TRBV9 and TRBJ1-2; D perhaps matches TRBD1 (6 bases). V dropped 0 bases and J dropped 8 bases, with 14 bases sitting between them. CDR1 and CDR2 from the germline V gene are SGDLS and YYNGEE. The CDR3 extends over 14 amino acids. The CDR3 here is CASSVGTTQGGYTF. The CDR3 bases are TGTGCCAGCAGCGTAGGGACGACTCAGGGGGGCTACACCTTC.

The genes are TRBV19 and TRBJ2-7, with D tentatively TRBD1 (5 bases). Germline CDR1 is LNHDA and CDR2 is SQIVND (reference sequence). The CDR3 consists of 15 residues. V lost 3 bases and J 1 base, leaving 13 bases between the germline ends. CDR3 protein: CASSIRQRGSYEQYF. In DNA form, the CDR3 reads TGTGCCAGTAGTATCCGTCAAAGGGGTTCCTACGAGCAGTACTTC.

This clone was seen once. V and J are TRBV6-5 and TRBJ1-5; D ambiguous. The CDR3 runs 14 residues. V shed 5 bases and J shed 3 bases, with 11 bases lying between them. Germline loops: CDR1 MNHEY, CDR2 SVGAGI. The CDR3 is CASSPLGVNQPQHF. CDR3 DNA sequence: TGTGCCAGCAGTCCCCTTGGAGTCAATCAGCCCCAGCATTTT.

The V and J genes are TRBV5-1 and TRBJ1-1; D may be TRBD1 (6 bases). CDR3 length equals 13 residues. V was shortened by 4 bases and J by 2 bases, with 9 bases between the two germline ends. Germline V lookup: CDR1 SGHRS, CDR2 YFSETQ. CDR3 residues: CASSVQGNTEAFF. Written as DNA, the CDR3 is TGCGCCAGCAGCGTACAGGGAAACACTGAAGCTTTCTTT.

This clone was seen a handful of times. The chain links TRBV28 to TRBJ1-5; 8 bases map to TRBD1. The junction had 9 bases not matched to a gene; V was cut back by 2 bases and J by 6 bases. The CDR3 sequence is 16 residues long. Germline V CDR1 and CDR2: MDHEN, SYDVKM. The CDR3 region is CASSLGRQGLGQPQHF. In nucleotides, the CDR3 is TGTGCCAGCAGTTTAGGACGACAGGGGTTGGGTCAGCCCCAGCATTTT.

The gene calls are TRBV27 and TRBJ2-4; a possible D gene is TRBD1 (5 bases). Germline lookup yields CDR1 MNHEY and CDR2 SMNVEV (reference sequence). The CDR3 is 14 residues long. Trimming removed 3 bases from V and 7 bases from J, with 13 bases in between. The CDR3 sequence: CASSFNRGGNIQYF. The CDR3, as DNA: TGTGCCAGCAGTTTTAATAGGGGTGGGAACATTCAGTACTTC.